The text below deals with one T cell receptor beta chain. The data derive from a study of blood T cell repertoires in COVID-19. On the study more broadly: The samples span acute and convalescent COVID-19 from the United States, Italy and Spain. PBMCs, B-cell-depleted T cells, or T cells provided the cDNA or gDNA that made up the material.

V trimming: 7 bases; J trimming: 5 bases; junction bases outside the gene matches: 15. Per the germline V gene, CDR1 is MDHEN and CDR2 is SYDVKM. The CDR3 is 17 residues long. Authors' analysis steps: Quantification of nucleated cells was approximated via reference gene primer amplification. TCRdb keeps only in-frame clones here, not all; method: immunoSEQ multiplex PCR. That table is the source of V, J and clone size, and D and trimming were worked out from the DNA. This sample yields 100,000 or so clones, of which roughly four fifths are seen a single time; over 15% belongs to the top ten. Material: peripheral blood. This chain uses TRBV28 with TRBJ1-2, with 11 bases lining up with TRBD1. This clonotype originated in a woman aged 80 or over with acute or convalescent COVID-19. CDR3 DNA: TGTGCCAGCACCCGAGGGACAGGGGGGCGGGTGAGATATGGCTACACCTTC. Translating it yields CASTRGTGGRVRYGYTF.